This T cell receptor (beta chain) was retrieved from a study of blood T cell repertoires in COVID-19. Study-level information: Collection of acute and convalescent COVID-19 samples took place in the United States, Italy and Spain. The cDNA or gDNA used as material had been derived from T cells, B-cell-depleted T cells, or PBMCs.

How the authors handled the data: For nucleated cells, counts were estimated from reference gene primer amplification. Measured with immunoSEQ multiplex PCR; TCRdb has only the in-frame clones, and not every one. That table supplies the V and J calls and clone size; D and trimming were determined from the DNA. This sample has about 100,000 clones, with 90% found just once. CDR1 is MNHEY and CDR2 is SMNVEV in the germline V gene (reference sequence). The CDR3 sequence is 15 residues long. Between the trimmed V and J ends, which lost 0 bases and 6 bases, there was a span of 14 bases. The chain recombines TRBV27 with TRBJ1-2; D unclear. The source material was peripheral blood. This TCR was recovered from a man in his 60s with acute or convalescent COVID-19. The CDR3 DNA sequence: TGTGCCAGCAGTTTATCGACGGGGTCCTTGGATGGCTACACCTTC. Translated: CASSLSTGSLDGYTF.